This TCR beta chain was sequenced in a study of T cells after posttransplantation cyclophosphamide (dated by TCRdb to the mid-2010s). Study-level background: T cell repertoire reconstitution was tracked by TRB sequencing after myeloablative bone marrow transplantation in which posttransplantation cyclophosphamide was used as GVHD prophylaxis. Blood from all 35 or so PTCy patients with 1-year posttransplant specimens was subjected to TRB sequencing. Because TRA and TRB clonality were tightly correlated in roughly 10 samples, subsequent TCR analyses were focused on TRB only. Public TRB sequences were checked against a database of over 3,000 sequences associated with responses to pathogens, tumor antigens, self-antigens and alloantigens. TRB sequencing was also done on up to about 3 additional blood samples from 2 to 5.2 years after transplant in 3 patients, and on pretransplant blood from several patients. Samples from 35 PTCy-treated patients, along with samples from about 17 of their related bone marrow donors, underwent antigen receptor sequencing. What the work shows at the level of the full study, not this receptor alone: Donor-recipient similarity was low at 1-2 months but increased during the first year, and donor CD8+ memory clones often dominated later blood repertoires. Across 45 patients, TRB clonality was highly associated with recipient CMV seropositivity and CMV reactivation, and PTCy diversity was similar to diversity in CNI/methotrexate controls. The TRB repertoires of T cells infiltrating skin or the GI tract showed only limited overlap with the TRB repertoires found in blood.

In light of the paper, this sample's treatment or condition label describes: high-dose cyclophosphamide on days +3 and +4 as single-agent GVHD prophylaxis. Patients in the PTCy group got busulfan and fludarabine conditioning, a marrow graft from a related or unrelated donor, and cyclophosphamide on days +3 and +4. PTCy-treated patients came from a prospective multi-institutional clinical trial. Peripheral blood and bone marrow mononuclear cells were isolated by Ficoll-Hypaque density centrifugation and were cryopreserved. Sorting of CD4+ and CD8+ T cells, including naive and memory subsets, was performed by FACS on a FACSAria II. TRB sequencing was run on genomic DNA with either the immunoSEQ assay at survey resolution or the hsTCRB kit. Concerning the study's data processing: Initial read processing used immunoSEQ software, and repertoire analyses used the LymphoSeq R package. Clonality was calculated as 1 minus normalized Shannon entropy, and the Gini coefficient was also calculated for each TRB dataset. Phenotypes of unsorted samples were inferred by mapping TRB sequences from sorted subsets of the recipient or donor onto the same recipient's unsorted samples. The source is immuneACCESS, and TCRdb retained only in-frame sequences with V and J called. Part of the clones is not carried over; for the studies checked, unresolved V genes explain less than half of this, and the remainder is unexplained. V and J calls and clone size are those listed in that table; D and trimming were worked out from the DNA. In this sample the table shows about 16,000 clones, 85% to 95% of which occur a single time. The ten largest clones represent more than 0.45% of the sample.

CDR1 SGHKS and CDR2 YYEKEE were looked up in the germline V gene (reference sequence). Cut back by 4 bases and 2 bases, the V and J ends lie 15 bases apart. The CDR3 has 15 amino acids, counting the end cysteine and phenylalanine. Of the read, only the CDR3 DNA is kept; its 45 bases are in frame from base 1. Worth noting for this clone: This receptor's antigen is unknown. Per-nucleotide qualities are absent, and no much larger clonotype sits a single base away.

This clonotype originated in a male patient between 60 and 69 years old who received an allogeneic stem cell transplant from a related donor and was CMV-positive. Following a transplant, some T cells may be graft donor cells, not patient cells. The chain joins TRBV5-5 to TRBJ1-2; matching of 6 bases hints at TRBD1 as the D gene. This specimen was CD4+ T cells sorted from blood, taken after allogeneic stem cell transplant with posttransplant cyclophosphamide. The CDR3 reads CASSQGGTPNYGYTF. In nucleotide form, the sequence is TGTGCCAGCAGCCAAGGGGGTACTCCGAACTATGGCTACACCTTC.